The clone carrying this TCR beta chain came up a few times. What it binds is unknown. The data stem from a study of T-cell memory formation after mild COVID-19. Whole-study results and caveats: Shrinking CD4+ clones were chiefly CM and EM; CD8+ ones were chiefly EMRA.

TCRdb called the 5' RACE reads again in MiXCR, with one record for every CDR3 protein. The data contain roughly 450,000 distinct CDR3 sequences, 18% of them singletons. CDR1 and CDR2 (germline): SGDLS, YYNGEE. V lost 4 bases and J lost 6; bases outside the gene matches: 10. CDR3 size: 16 residues. This rearrangement joins TRBV9 to TRBJ2-1; 10 bases fit TRBD1. The material sequenced was PBMCs or a T cell subset sorted from them (not recorded which). The TCR comes from an adult woman who had mild COVID-19 (a few samples of this study predate the infection). Cell type and time point are not known. The CDR3 loop is CASSPPLRTGGNEQFF. The CDR3 coding sequence is TGTGCCAGCAGCCCACCCCTCCGGACAGGGGGCAATGAGCAGTTCTTC.